The 7 T cell receptor beta chains reported below all come from one sample, sequenced in a study of T cell responses to AZD1222 COVID-19 vaccine. TCRdb's copy holds only in-frame clones and misses some; the assay was immunoSEQ multiplex PCR. The sample has about 160,000 clones, 85% to 95% seen once; the top ten hold roughly 5.6%. This sample comprised peripheral blood, obtained 28 days after the second AZD1222 dose. These receptors came from an adult who received the AZD1222 COVID-19 vaccine.

The chain carries TRBV7-2 and TRBJ2-7, with a weak D call TRBD2 (6 bases). The CDR3 sequence is 17 residues long. The germline V and J ends were trimmed by 2 bases and 0 bases, with 17 bases remaining between them. The germline CDR1 and CDR2 sequences are SGHTA and FQGNSA. The CDR3, as DNA: TGTGCCAGCAGCTTATCGCGGGGTACCAGGTCCTCCTACGAGCAGTACTTC. Residues: CASSLSRGTRSSYEQYF. Looking up the rest from reference TRBV7-2 and TRBJ2-7 gives the full variable domain: GAGVSQSPSNKVTEKGKDVELRCDPISGHTALYWYRQSLGQGLEFLIYFQGNSAPDKSGLPSDRFSAERTGGSVSTLTIQRTQQEDSAVYLCASSLSRGTRSSYEQYFGPGTRLTVT.

Remarks on this clone: The junction does not match germline at one end; this may be a read error. The rearrangement uses TRBV9 and TRBJ2-4; possible D gene TRBD1, 5 bases. Germline V gives CDR1 SGDLS, CDR2 YYNGEE. This CDR3 contains 8 residues. The CDR3 loop reads CASSPRDF. CDR3 in DNA: TGTGCCAGCAGCCCCAGGGACTTC.

The chain couples TRBV7-2 to TRBJ2-5, with 9 nucleotides matching TRBD2. From germline, CDR1 is SGHTA and CDR2 FQGNSA. J lost 4 bases, V lost 4 bases, and 7 bases had no gene match. This CDR3 contains 15 residues. The CDR3, as DNA: TGTGCCAGCAGCTGGATAGCGGGAGAGGGAGAGACCCAGTACTTC. Protein sequence: CASSWIAGEGETQYF.

This sequence joins TRBV5-4 and TRBJ1-6; a weak D match, TRBD1 (5 bases). The CDR3 spans 15 residues. Germline V CDR1 and CDR2: SGHNT, YYREEE (reference sequence). Trimming shortened V by 1 base and J by 3 bases, and 8 bases separated the two germline ends. The DNA for the CDR3 is TGTGCCAGCAGCTTGCAGGGTTACTATAATTCACCCCTCCACTTT. Protein product: CASSLQGYYNSPLHF. The variable domain in full, with the rest retrieved from reference TRBV5-4 and TRBJ1-6, is ETGVTQSPTHLIKTRGQQVTLRCSSQSGHNTVSWYQQALGQGPQFIFQYYREEENGRGNFPPRFSGLQFPNYSSELNVNALELDDSALYLCASSLQGYYNSPLHFGNGTRLTVT.

The chain has TRBV12-3 or TRBV12-4 and TRBJ1-5, with D possibly matching TRBD1 (5 bases). The CDR3 is 13 amino acids. Trimming removed 4 bases at V and 8 bases at J, with 12 bases between. The CDR3 is CASSWEGLKPQHF. The CDR3 region has the DNA TGTGCCAGCAGTTGGGAGGGGTTGAAGCCCCAGCATTTT.

This clone was seen a single time. The chain recombines TRBV28 with TRBJ1-1; 9 bases line up with TRBD1. Germline CDR1 and CDR2: MDHEN and SYDVKM. The CDR3 totals 11 residues. The junction had 6 bases not matched to a gene; V was cut back by 8 bases and J by 11 bases. The CDR3 sequence is CASYNRGPAFF. The DNA for the CDR3 is TGTGCCAGCTATAACAGGGGGCCCGCTTTCTTT.

The chain employs TRBV15 and TRBJ1-5, with TRBD1 as a possible D gene (6 bases). The CDR3 consists of 13 residues. Deletions cut 1 base from V and 8 bases from J, with 9 bases between. Germline assignment: CDR1 LNHNV and CDR2 YYDKDF (reference sequence). Written as DNA, the CDR3 is TGTGCCACCAGCAGAGCCAGGGGTGAGCCCCAGCATTTT. Translating it yields CATSRARGEPQHF. Filled out from reference TRBV15 and TRBJ1-5, the complete variable domain reads DAMVIQNPRYQVTQFGKPVTLSCSQTLNHNVMYWYQQKSSQAPKLLFHYYDKDFNNEADTPDNFQSRRPNTSFCFLDIRSPGLGDTAMYLCATSRARGEPQHFGDGTRLSIL.